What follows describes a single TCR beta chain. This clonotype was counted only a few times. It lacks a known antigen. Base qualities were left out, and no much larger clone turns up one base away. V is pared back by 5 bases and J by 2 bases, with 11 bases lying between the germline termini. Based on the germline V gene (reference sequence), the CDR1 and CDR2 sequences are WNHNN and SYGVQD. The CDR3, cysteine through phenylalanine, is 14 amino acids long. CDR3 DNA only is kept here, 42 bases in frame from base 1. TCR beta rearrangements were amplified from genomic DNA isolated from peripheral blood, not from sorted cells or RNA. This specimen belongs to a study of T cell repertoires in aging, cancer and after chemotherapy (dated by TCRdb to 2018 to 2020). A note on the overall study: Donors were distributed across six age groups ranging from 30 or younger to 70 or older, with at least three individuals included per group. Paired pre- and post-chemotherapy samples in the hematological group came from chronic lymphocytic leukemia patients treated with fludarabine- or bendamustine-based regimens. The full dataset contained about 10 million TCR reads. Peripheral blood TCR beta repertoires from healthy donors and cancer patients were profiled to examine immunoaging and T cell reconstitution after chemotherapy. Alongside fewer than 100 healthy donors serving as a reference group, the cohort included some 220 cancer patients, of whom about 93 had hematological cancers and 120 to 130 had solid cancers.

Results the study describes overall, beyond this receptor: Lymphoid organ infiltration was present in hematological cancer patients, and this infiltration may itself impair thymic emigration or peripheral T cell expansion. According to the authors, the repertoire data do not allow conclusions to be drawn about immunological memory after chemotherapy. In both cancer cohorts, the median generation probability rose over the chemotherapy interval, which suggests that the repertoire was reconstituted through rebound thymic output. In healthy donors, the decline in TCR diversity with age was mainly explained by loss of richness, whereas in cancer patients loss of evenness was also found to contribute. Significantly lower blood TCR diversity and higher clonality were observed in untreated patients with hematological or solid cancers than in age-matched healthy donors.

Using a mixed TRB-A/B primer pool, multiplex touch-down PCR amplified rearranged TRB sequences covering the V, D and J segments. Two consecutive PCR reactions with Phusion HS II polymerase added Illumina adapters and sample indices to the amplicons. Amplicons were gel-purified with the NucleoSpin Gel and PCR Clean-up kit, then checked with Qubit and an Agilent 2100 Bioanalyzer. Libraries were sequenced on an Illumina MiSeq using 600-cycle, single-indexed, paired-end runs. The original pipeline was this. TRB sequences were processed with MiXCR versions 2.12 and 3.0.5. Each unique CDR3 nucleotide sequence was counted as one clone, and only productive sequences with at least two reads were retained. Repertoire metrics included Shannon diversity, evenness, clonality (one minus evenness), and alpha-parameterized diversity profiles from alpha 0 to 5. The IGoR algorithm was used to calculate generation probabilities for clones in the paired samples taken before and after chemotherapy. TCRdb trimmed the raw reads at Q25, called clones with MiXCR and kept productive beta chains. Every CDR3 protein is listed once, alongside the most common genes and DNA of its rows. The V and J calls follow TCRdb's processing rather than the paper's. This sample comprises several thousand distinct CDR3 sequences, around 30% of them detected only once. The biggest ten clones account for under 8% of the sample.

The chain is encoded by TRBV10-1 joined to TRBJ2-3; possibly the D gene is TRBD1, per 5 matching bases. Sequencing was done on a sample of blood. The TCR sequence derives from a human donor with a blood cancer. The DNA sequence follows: TGCGCCAGCAGTCCGACAGCCTACACAGATACGCAGTATTTT. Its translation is CASSPTAYTDTQYF.